This entry is about one T cell receptor beta chain. The antigen is unknown. Trimming took 4 bases from V and 5 from J, leaving 8 bases between them. CDR1 and CDR2 (germline): SQVTM, ANQGSEA. The CDR3 is made up of 12 amino acids. Using RNA transcripts as the source, TCR beta CDR3 regions were amplified. The HTBI set primed first-round TCR CDR3 RT-PCR. TCRdb reanalysed the multiplex PCR reads using MiXCR and keeps one entry per CDR3 protein. This table has roughly 700,000 distinct CDR3 sequences, roughly 17% appearing once. These data are taken from a study of T cells in Graves' hyperthyroidism and ophthalmopathy. Study outcomes and limitations: Most clonotypes expanded in the thyroid (above 0.001) were also present in blood.

Fresh peripheral blood, approximately 10 ml, yielded the PBMCs. The chain joins TRBV29-1 to TRBJ1-4; D unresolved. Sequencing was done on a sample of blood. The receptor's source is a man over 45 with Graves' hyperthyroidism. This CDR3 is CSVVEGNEKLFF. The DNA for the CDR3 is TGCAGCGTTGTGGAAGGGAATGAAAAACTGTTTTTT. The whole variable domain, filled in from reference TRBV29-1 and TRBJ1-4, reads SAVISQKPSRDICQRGTSLTIQCQVDSQVTMMFWYRQQPGQSLTLIATANQGSEATYESGFVIDKFPISRPNLTFSTLTVSNMSPEDSSIYLCSVVEGNEKLFFGSGTQLSVL.